The 15 T cell receptor beta chains given below trace back to one sample, sequenced in a study of blood T cell repertoires in COVID-19. Some clones are missing from TCRdb's copy, which holds only in-frame ones; the method was immunoSEQ multiplex PCR. There are over 50,000 clones in the sample; 87% occur only once, and around 6.1% lies in the top ten. The sample was peripheral blood. The receptors shown here come from a man aged 55 to 69 with acute or convalescent COVID-19.

This chain uses TRBV5-1 with TRBJ1-1; D unclear. CDR1 is SGHRS and CDR2 is YFSETQ in the germline V gene. Deletions cut 2 bases from V and 1 base from J, with 6 bases between. The CDR3 length is 13 residues. The CDR3 nucleotides are TGCGCCAGCAGCTTAAACACGAACACTGAAGCTTTCTTT. Its translation is CASSLNTNTEAFF.

The chain recombines TRBV7-2 with TRBJ2-2; 12 bases fit TRBD2. The CDR3 has 18 amino acids. The ends lost 0 bases at V and 6 bases at J; junction bases unmatched: 8. Germline CDR1 and CDR2: SGHTA and FQGNSA. The CDR3 DNA follows: TGTGCCAGCAGCTTAGCCACTCTAGCGGGGGGGCCCCCCGGGGAGCTGTTTTTT. As protein: CASSLATLAGGPPGELFF.

V usage is TRBV30 and J usage is TRBJ1-6; D not certain. Trimming pared 0 bases from V and 5 bases from J, leaving 14 bases between. CDR1 and CDR2 (germline): GTSNPN, SVGIG (reference sequence). The CDR3 loop spans 16 amino acids. The CDR3 coding sequence is TGTGCCTGGAGTGTAACGAGGAGGTTTAATAATTCACCCCTCCACTTT. Encoded protein: CAWSVTRRFNNSPLHF.

The gene calls are TRBV27 and TRBJ2-5, with TRBD2 identical over 13 bases. The CDR3 is 18 amino acids. V dropped 5 bases and J dropped 5; count of bases not matched to a gene: 14. Germline lookup yields CDR1 MNHEY and CDR2 SMNVEV (reference sequence). Here the CDR3 reads CASSGWTSGGRRRETQYF. DNA of the CDR3: TGTGCCAGCAGTGGATGGACTAGCGGGGGACGAAGGAGGGAGACCCAGTACTTC.

This clone was detected only once. This chain uses TRBV30 with TRBJ1-2; 8 nucleotides line up with TRBD1. The germline V gene has CDR1 GTSNPN and CDR2 SVGIG (reference sequence). Trimming cost V 0 bases and J 7 bases; bases outside gene matches: 7. This CDR3 region has 14 residues. The CDR3: CAWSVGQGSSGYTF. The CDR3 DNA reads TGTGCCTGGAGTGTAGGACAGGGAAGCAGTGGCTACACCTTC.

V and J are TRBV19 and TRBJ1-2; possibly TRBD1 for D (6 bases). With 3 bases removed from V and 13 bases from J, the gap between germline ends came to 12 bases. CDR1 and CDR2 (germline): LNHDA, SQIVND (reference sequence). This CDR3 spans 11 amino acids. CDR3 amino acids: CASSIRQACTF. CDR3 DNA: TGTGCCAGTAGTATTCGACAGGCCTGCACCTTC.

V and J are TRBV12-5 and TRBJ1-2; D is possibly TRBD1 (6 bases). Germline CDR1 LGHNT, CDR2 FRNRAP. The V end lost 11 bases, the J end lost 8 bases, and 18 bases lay between the germline ends. The CDR3 has 12 amino acids. The CDR3 here is CASPSGGGGYTF. The CDR3 bases are TGTGCTTCCCCCTCGGGAGGGGGGGGCTACACCTTC.

The chain couples TRBV30 to TRBJ1-5, with a weak D call TRBD1 (6 bases). Germline loops: CDR1 GTSNPN, CDR2 SVGIG (reference sequence). The CDR3 spans 13 residues. V lost 0 bases to trimming and J lost 7 bases, with 10 bases between them. This chain's CDR3 is CAWSVSGGQPQHF. As DNA, the CDR3 is TGTGCCTGGAGTGTTTCGGGGGGCCAGCCCCAGCATTTT.

This clone was detected only a few times. The CDR3 DNA reads TGTGCCAGCAGCGGGGACAGTCTCTACGAGCAGTACTTC. Protein: CASSGDSLYEQYF. This chain uses TRBV5-4 with TRBJ2-7; 7 bases agree with TRBD1. The length of the CDR3 is 13 residues. Germline V gene sequence: CDR1 SGHNT, CDR2 YYREEE (reference sequence). Unmatched junction bases numbered 4, after V lost 4 bases and J lost 3 bases.

The V gene is TRBV27, the J gene TRBJ2-1; 11 bases fit TRBD2. The CDR3 extends over 15 amino acids. The germline CDR1 and CDR2 sequences are MNHEY and SMNVEV (reference sequence). J was trimmed by 6 bases and V by 4 bases; bases with no gene match: 5. The CDR3 bases are TGTGCCAGCAGTTCAGGGACTAGCGGCCTCAATGAGCAGTTCTTC. This sequence encodes CASSSGTSGLNEQFF.

This clone came up a few times. This sequence joins TRBV13 and TRBJ1-4; 7 bases line up with TRBD1. Germline V gene lookup returns CDR1 PRHDT and CDR2 FYEKMQ (reference sequence). The CDR3 consists of 16 residues. With 2 bases clipped from V and 0 bases from J, the junction kept 3 bases outside the gene matches. CDR3 nucleotides: TGTGCCAGCAGCTTAACAGGGGTAGCAACTAATGAAAAACTGTTTTTT. It specifies CASSLTGVATNEKLFF. The full variable domain, rest sourced from reference TRBV13 and TRBJ1-4, is AAGVIQSPRHLIKEKRETATLKCYPIPRHDTVYWYQQGPGQDPQFLISFYEKMQSDKGSIPDRFSAQQFSDYHSELNMSSLELGDSALYFCASSLTGVATNEKLFFGSGTQLSVL.

The gene calls are TRBV3-1 (or the pseudogene TRBV3-2) and TRBJ1-1; D ambiguous. Trimming removed 2 bases from V and 0 bases from J, with 10 bases in between. The CDR3 spans 15 residues. Germline CDR1 reads LGHDT; CDR2 reads YNNKEL (reference sequence). The CDR3 here is CASSQRSQMNTEAFF. The CDR3 DNA sequence: TGTGCCAGCAGCCAACGGAGTCAGATGAACACTGAAGCTTTCTTT.

This chain uses TRBV16 with TRBJ1-5, with 11 bases fitting TRBD1. V trimming: 3 bases; J trimming: 5 bases; junction bases outside the gene matches: 6. Germline loops: CDR1 KGHSY, CDR2 FQNENV. The CDR3 totals 16 residues. The CDR3 DNA sequence: TGTGCCAGCAGCCATCCCGGGACAGGGGGAGATCAGCCCCAGCATTTT. Its protein product is CASSHPGTGGDQPQHF.

The chain uses TRBV5-5 and TRBJ1-6; TRBD1 matches at 10 bases. CDR1 is SGHKS and CDR2 is YYEKEE in the germline V gene (reference sequence). Losses at the gene ends were 4 bases for V and 7 bases for J; bases not matched to a gene: 8. The length of the CDR3 is 16 residues. Here the CDR3 reads CASSPRQGALNSPLHF. CDR3 coding DNA: TGTGCCAGCAGCCCACGACAGGGGGCCCTGAATTCACCCCTCCACTTT.

The rearrangement uses TRBV20-1 and TRBJ2-5, with 8 nucleotides matching TRBD2. The trim removed 3 bases at V and 1 base at J, leaving 13 bases unmatched. CDR1 DFQATT and CDR2 SNEGSKA come from the germline V gene (reference sequence). This CDR3 comprises 17 residues. CDR3 amino acids: CSASALAGGGVQETQYF. The CDR3 nucleotides are TGCAGTGCTAGTGCCCTGGCGGGGGGCGGGGTCCAAGAGACCCAGTACTTC.